A single sample is the source of the 3 T cell receptor beta chains below, sequenced in a study of OX40 agonist ivuxolimab in advanced cancers. Repertoires were generated with immunoSEQ multiplex PCR, while TCRdb's copy carries only in-frame clones and drops some. The sample lists 70,000 to 85,000 clones; about four fifths were seen once. The sequenced sample was CD4+ or CD8+ T cells sorted from blood, obtained in a trial of the OX40 agonist ivuxolimab. The receptors come from an adult with an advanced solid tumor such as melanoma, head and neck, liver or kidney cancer.

The rearrangement uses TRBV7-9 and TRBJ1-4; D not certain. V was clipped by 2 bases and J by 11 bases, with 6 bases between them. The CDR3 totals 11 residues. The germline CDR1 and CDR2 sequences are SEHNR and FQNEAQ (reference sequence). The CDR3 DNA reads as TGTGCCAGCAGCTTAAGTGGGAAACTGTTTTTT. The encoded protein is CASSLSGKLFF.

This sequence joins TRBV4-1 and TRBJ2-7, with TRBD2 identical over 9 bases. This CDR3 contains 15 residues. Germline lookup yields CDR1 MGHRA and CDR2 YSYEKL. The trim removed 3 bases at V and 4 bases at J, leaving 7 bases unmatched. The CDR3 sequence: CASSQNTAGGYEQYF. CDR3 coding DNA: TGCGCCAGCAGCCAGAATACGGCGGGGGGGTACGAGCAGTACTTC.

This chain joins TRBV6-6 and TRBJ2-7; 13 nucleotides match TRBD2. The CDR3 is 15 residues long. The J segment lost 4 bases and the V segment lost 6 bases, leaving 6 bases of the junction unmatched. Germline V CDR1 and CDR2: MNHNY, SVGAGI (reference sequence). The CDR3 loop reads CASSIGLAGVYEQYF. As DNA, the CDR3 is TGTGCCAGCAGCATCGGACTAGCGGGGGTATACGAGCAGTACTTC.